Presented here are 9 T cell receptor beta chains from one specimen sequenced in a study of blood T cell repertoires in COVID-19. Clones were read by immunoSEQ multiplex PCR, and TCRdb kept only the in-frame ones, dropping some. The sample lists approximately 100,000 clones, less than 85% occurring once. The sequencing sample was made of peripheral blood. These receptors were taken from a human donor in a cohort sampled during active or convalescent COVID-19.

This clone was found once. The chain joins TRBV2 to TRBJ2-1; 7 nucleotides match TRBD1. Germline assignment: CDR1 SNHLY and CDR2 FYNNEI. Losses at the gene ends were 3 bases for V and 6 bases for J; bases not matched to a gene: 8. The CDR3 extends over 15 amino acids. DNA of the CDR3: TGTGCCAGCAGTGAGGTCGGAAACAGGGGCAATGAGCAGTTCTTC. Translation: CASSEVGNRGNEQFF. The full variable domain, completed using reference TRBV2 and TRBJ2-1, is EPEVTQTPSHQVTQMGQEVILRCVPISNHLYFYWYRQILGQKVEFLVSFYNNEISEKSEIFDDQFSVERPDGSNFTLKIRSTKLEDSAMYFCASSEVGNRGNEQFFGPGTRLTVL.

This clone showed up just once. This chain connects TRBV6-6 to TRBJ1-1; 9 bases match TRBD1. The V segment lost 9 bases and the J segment 6 bases; nucleotides outside the gene matches: 8. The CDR3 is 13 residues long. Germline CDR1 MNHNY, CDR2 SVGAGI (reference sequence). CDR3 in amino acids: CASIDRGWAEAFF. DNA for the CDR3: TGTGCCAGTATTGACAGGGGGTGGGCTGAAGCTTTCTTT.

V usage is TRBV7-9 and J usage is TRBJ2-3; 9 positions agree with TRBD1. The V gene's germline CDR1 is SEHNR and CDR2 FQNEAQ (reference sequence). V lost 9 bases, J lost 0 bases, and 16 bases stayed unmatched. This CDR3 has 18 amino acids. CDR3 region: CARHKMNPGQGSTDTQYF. The CDR3 nucleotides are TGTGCCAGACACAAAATGAACCCGGGACAGGGAAGCACAGATACGCAGTATTTT.

The rearrangement joins TRBV7-2 to TRBJ1-1; D unresolved. Germline V gene data show CDR1 as SGHTA and CDR2 as FQGNSA. The length of the CDR3 is 13 residues. The V gene lost 3 bases and the J gene lost 4 bases, with 9 bases spanning the gap. This chain's CDR3 is CASSLRFGTEAFF. The CDR3 DNA follows: TGTGCCAGCAGCTTGCGGTTTGGCACTGAAGCTTTCTTT.

The rearrangement uses TRBV5-6 and TRBJ1-5; D not resolved. Germline V gene sequence: CDR1 SGHDT, CDR2 YYEEEE. This CDR3 contains 17 residues. Trimming removed 3 bases at V and 1 base at J, with 17 bases between. The CDR3, as DNA: TGTGCCAGCAGCTCCTACCTCCGGGGAGGCAGCAATCAGCCCCAGCATTTT. It codes for CASSSYLRGGSNQPQHF.

The rearrangement uses TRBV7-9 and TRBJ2-1; a possible D gene is TRBD2 (6 bases). V dropped 1 base and J dropped 4 bases, with 14 bases sitting between them. Germline V gene lookup returns CDR1 SEHNR and CDR2 FQNEAQ (reference sequence). This CDR3 comprises 16 residues. The CDR3 here is CASSLEEGYKYNEQFF. The CDR3 DNA is TGTGCCAGCAGCTTAGAGGAGGGGTACAAATACAATGAGCAGTTCTTC.

This rearrangement joins TRBV18 to TRBJ1-5, with TRBD1 matching 7 bases. V was pared by 4 bases and J by 1 base, with 1 base of the junction left unmatched. Germline assignment: CDR1 KGHSH and CDR2 LQKENI. The length of the CDR3 is 14 residues. This CDR3 is CASSLGQSNQPQHF. The CDR3 nucleotides read TGTGCCAGCTCACTGGGACAGAGCAATCAGCCCCAGCATTTT. The entire variable domain, with the rest obtained from reference TRBV18 and TRBJ1-5, is as follows: NAGVMQNPRHLVRRRGQEARLRCSPMKGHSHVYWYRQLPEEGLKFMVYLQKENIIDESGMPKERFSAEFPKEGPSILRIQQVVRGDSAAYFCASSLGQSNQPQHFGDGTRLSIL.

This rearrangement joins TRBV5-4 to TRBJ2-7; D might be TRBD1 (6 bases). Germline V CDR1 and CDR2: SGHNT, YYREEE (reference sequence). The CDR3 sequence is 14 residues long. Between the trimmed V and J ends, which lost 4 bases and 2 bases, there was a span of 13 bases. DNA of the CDR3: TGTGCCAGCAGCAAGGAAGGACAGACCTACGAGCAGTACTTC. This encodes CASSKEGQTYEQYF. Supplemented by reference TRBV5-4 and TRBJ2-7, the full variable domain reads ETGVTQSPTHLIKTRGQQVTLRCSSQSGHNTVSWYQQALGQGPQFIFQYYREEENGRGNFPPRFSGLQFPNYSSELNVNALELDDSALYLCASSKEGQTYEQYFGPGTRLTVT.

This clone showed up just a few times. The chain is built from TRBV5-1 and TRBJ1-2; D remains unclear. This CDR3 has 15 residues. The V end was cut by 0 bases, the J end by 1 base, with 10 bases between. CDR1 and CDR2 from the germline V gene are SGHRS and YFSETQ. The CDR3 DNA sequence: TGCGCCAGCAGCTTGGGGGAGGGAAGTAACTATGGCTACACCTTC. As protein: CASSLGEGSNYGYTF.